This is a list of T cell receptor beta chains from one sample in a study of T cells in Graves' hyperthyroidism and ophthalmopathy. MiXCR was run by TCRdb on the multiplex PCR reads, yielding one entry per CDR3 protein. The table includes some 490,000 distinct CDR3 sequences, 15% to 20% detected once. The specimen sequenced was blood. These receptors were taken from a woman in her thirties with Graves' ophthalmopathy. The CDR3 runs from the conserved cysteine through the conserved F or W. A D gene is named only where the DNA matches it firmly. Rows give clone size only sometimes, using once, few, many, or a class for an expanded clone.

D: .
size: many
V: TRBV28
J: TRBJ2-7
CDR3: CASSFKTEGVGEQYF
DNA: TGTGCCAGCAGTTTTAAGACGGAGGGGGTGGGCGAGCAGTACTTC

D: .
size: many
V: TRBV20-1
J: TRBJ2-5
CDR3: CSASLPAGVDQETQYF
DNA: TGCAGTGCTAGTCTCCCAGCCGGAGTCGATCAAGAGACCCAGTACTTC

D: .
size: .
V: TRBV6-5
J: TRBJ1-1
CDR3: CASSCRAGLNTEAFF
DNA: TGTGCCAGCAGTTGCAGGGCGGGGCTGAACACTGAAGCTTTCTTT

D: TRBD1
size: .
V: TRBV27
J: TRBJ1-5
CDR3: CASGTGVEPQHF
DNA: TGTGCCAGCGGAACAGGGGTCGAGCCCCAGCATTTT

D: .
size: many
V: TRBV20-1
J: TRBJ2-3
CDR3: CSATNRGRADTQYF
DNA: TGCAGTGCTACAAACAGAGGGCGTGCAGATACGCAGTATTTT

D: .
size: .
V: TRBV24-1
J: TRBJ2-6
CDR3: CATGGSGANVLTF
DNA: TGTGCCACCGGGGGTTCTGGGGCCAACGTCCTGACTTTC

D: TRBD2
size: .
V: TRBV20-1
J: TRBJ2-3
CDR3: CSARDRLAARTDTQYF
DNA: TGCAGTGCTAGAGATCGCCTAGCGGCGCGCACAGATACGCAGTATTTT

D: .
size: many
V: TRBV11-2
J: TRBJ1-1
CDR3: CASSLGGDDTEAFF
DNA: TGTGCCAGCAGCTTAGGAGGGGACGACACTGAAGCTTTCTTT

D: .
size: few
V: TRBV20-1
J: TRBJ2-6
CDR3: CSAKRARASGANVLTF
DNA: TGCAGTGCTAAAAGGGCCAGGGCCTCTGGGGCCAACGTCCTGACTTTC

D: .
size: few
V: TRBV15
J: TRBJ2-7
CDR3: CATSRDQGRYEQYF
DNA: TGTGCCACCAGCAGAGATCAGGGGAGGTACGAGCAGTACTTC

D: .
size: many
V: TRBV30
J: TRBJ1-1
CDR3: CAWSRGFDMNTEAFF
DNA: TGTGCCTGGAGCCGAGGGTTCGATATGAACACTGAAGCTTTCTTT

D: TRBD1
size: many
V: TRBV20-1
J: TRBJ2-4
CDR3: CSASGRDREGKNIQYF
DNA: TGCAGTGCTAGTGGCCGGGACAGGGAAGGCAAAAACATTCAGTACTTC

D: .
size: many
V: TRBV2
J: TRBJ2-2
CDR3: CASSEASGIWGAGELFF
DNA: TGTGCCAGCAGTGAAGCGTCCGGCATTTGGGGTGCCGGGGAGCTGTTTTTT

D: .
size: many
V: TRBV20-1
J: TRBJ2-3
CDR3: CSASPRPSTDTQYF
DNA: TGCAGTGCTAGCCCCCGTCCTAGCACAGATACGCAGTATTTT

D: TRBD1
size: many
V: TRBV11-2
J: TRBJ2-2
CDR3: CASSDSGQVDATGELFF
DNA: TGTGCCAGCAGCGACAGCGGACAGGTCGACGCCACCGGGGAGCTGTTTTTT

D: .
size: .
V: TRBV12-3/TRBV12-4
J: TRBJ1-3
CDR3: CASRLTRAGNTIYF
DNA: TGTGCCAGCAGACTGACCCGGGCCGGAAACACCATATATTTT

D: .
size: many
V: TRBV6-2/TRBV6-3
J: TRBJ2-1
CDR3: CASSRPRANEQFF
DNA: TGTGCCAGCAGTCGCCCCCGGGCCAATGAGCAGTTCTTC

D: TRBD2
size: few
V: TRBV20-1
J: TRBJ2-1
CDR3: CSVTTIGLAGGNEQFF
DNA: TGCAGTGTTACGACTATCGGACTAGCGGGAGGGAATGAGCAGTTCTTC

D: TRBD1
size: .
V: TRBV6-1
J: TRBJ2-2
CDR3: CASSSFTGTANTGELFF
DNA: TGTGCCAGCAGTTCTTTCACCGGGACAGCGAACACCGGGGAGCTGTTTTTT

D: .
size: .
V: TRBV7-9
J: TRBJ1-4
CDR3: CASSSFSANEKLFF
DNA: TGTGCCAGCAGCTCATTCTCGGCTAATGAAAAACTGTTTTTT

D: TRBD1
size: many
V: TRBV18
J: TRBJ1-1
CDR3: CASSRGQGTEAFF
DNA: TGTGCCAGCTCACGTGGACAGGGAACTGAAGCTTTCTTT

D: .
size: many
V: TRBV4-3
J: TRBJ1-1
CDR3: CASSQNRENTEAFF
DNA: TGCGCCAGCAGCCAGAACAGGGAGAACACTGAAGCTTTCTTT

D: .
size: few
V: TRBV6-4
J: TRBJ2-1
CDR3: CASSGPDYFNEQFF
DNA: TGTGCCAGCAGTGGCCCTGACTACTTCAATGAGCAGTTCTTC

D: TRBD2
size: .
V: TRBV13
J: TRBJ2-1
CDR3: CASSFPTSGLYNEQFF
DNA: TGTGCCAGCAGCTTCCCGACTAGCGGATTATACAATGAGCAGTTCTTC

D: TRBD2
size: many
V: TRBV5-1
J: TRBJ2-3
CDR3: CASSLEIAGGSDTQYF
DNA: TGCGCCAGCAGCTTGGAAATAGCGGGAGGATCAGATACGCAGTATTTT

D: .
size: .
V: TRBV28
J: TRBJ2-7
CDR3: CANIPRGRTYEQYF
DNA: TGTGCCAACATACCCCGGGGCAGGACCTACGAACAGTACTTC

D: .
size: many
V: TRBV3-1
J: TRBJ2-2
CDR3: CASSQDPLNSGELFF
DNA: TGTGCCAGCAGCCAAGATCCACTGAATTCGGGGGAGCTGTTTTTT

D: TRBD1
size: .
V: TRBV28
J: TRBJ2-3
CDR3: CASSADRAADTQYF
DNA: TGTGCCAGCAGTGCGGACAGGGCGGCAGATACGCAGTATTTT

D: TRBD2
size: .
V: TRBV6-1
J: TRBJ2-7
CDR3: CASSLAGVRGQYF
DNA: TGTGCCAGCTCACTAGCGGGAGTGAGGGGGCAGTACTTC

D: .
size: few
V: TRBV9
J: TRBJ2-3
CDR3: CASSGGKGADTQYF
DNA: TGTGCCAGCAGCGGAGGAAAGGGGGCAGATACGCAGTATTTT

D: .
size: .
V: TRBV12-3/TRBV12-4
J: TRBJ2-1
CDR3: CASSLPDRPNEQFF
DNA: TGTGCCAGCAGTTTACCGGACAGACCCAATGAGCAGTTCTTC

D: .
size: many
V: TRBV7-2
J: TRBJ2-5
CDR3: CASTPSIQETQYF
DNA: TGTGCCAGCACCCCATCGATCCAAGAGACCCAGTACTTC

D: TRBD1
size: many
V: TRBV28
J: TRBJ2-4
CDR3: CASSLRTGGNIQYF
DNA: TGTGCCAGCAGTTTAAGGACAGGCGGAAACATTCAGTACTTC

D: TRBD1
size: few
V: TRBV5-1
J: TRBJ1-1
CDR3: CASSSLQGAPDTEAFF
DNA: TGCGCCAGCAGCTCGTTACAGGGGGCGCCGGACACTGAAGCTTTCTTT

D: .
size: few
V: TRBV5-6
J: TRBJ2-2
CDR3: CASSPRRAGSGELFF
DNA: TGTGCCAGCAGCCCGCGGAGGGCCGGGAGCGGGGAGCTGTTTTTT

D: TRBD1
size: few
V: TRBV5-1
J: TRBJ2-2
CDR3: CASSLRQGGNTGELFF
DNA: TGCGCCAGCAGCTTACGACAGGGTGGGAACACCGGGGAGCTGTTTTTT

D: TRBD2
size: many
V: TRBV28
J: TRBJ2-6
CDR3: CASSLWGGGSGGANVLTF
DNA: TGTGCCAGCAGTTTATGGGGTGGCGGGAGTGGTGGGGCCAACGTCCTGACTTTC

D: TRBD1
size: .
V: TRBV5-1
J: TRBJ2-7
CDR3: CASRYGTETYEQYF
DNA: TGTGCCAGCAGATACGGGACAGAGACCTACGAGCAGTACTTC

D: .
size: once
V: TRBV7-8
J: TRBJ2-7
CDR3: CASSLKVQIYEQYF
DNA: TGTGCCAGCAGCTTAAAAGTTCAAATCTACGAGCAGTACTTC

D: TRBD1
size: .
V: TRBV5-5
J: TRBJ2-2
CDR3: CASSSDRDRTGELFF
DNA: TGTGCCAGCAGCTCGGACAGGGATAGGACCGGGGAGCTGTTTTTT

D: TRBD1
size: many
V: TRBV20-1
J: TRBJ1-5
CDR3: CSAGSSGTGAGQPQHF
DNA: TGCAGTGCAGGTTCGTCCGGGACAGGGGCGGGTCAGCCCCAGCATTTT

D: TRBD2
size: .
V: TRBV20-1
J: TRBJ2-6
CDR3: CSAASGTSGSSGANVLTF
DNA: TGCAGTGCTGCTTCCGGGACTAGCGGGTCCTCTGGGGCCAACGTCCTGACTTTC

D: .
size: .
V: TRBV10-3
J: TRBJ1-6
CDR3: CAISERGNSPLHF
DNA: TGTGCCATCAGTGAGAGGGGCAATTCACCCCTCCACTTT

D: .
size: many
V: TRBV6-2/TRBV6-3
J: TRBJ2-1
CDR3: CASSYSSQSSYNEQFF
DNA: TGTGCCAGCAGTTACTCTTCTCAAAGCTCCTACAATGAGCAGTTCTTC

D: .
size: few
V: TRBV7-9
J: TRBJ1-1
CDR3: CASSLEAGNTEAFF
DNA: TGTGCCAGCAGCTTAGAGGCCGGCAACACTGAAGCTTTCTTT

D: TRBD2
size: .
V: TRBV20-1
J: TRBJ2-7
CDR3: CSATIGDYRSYEQYF
DNA: TGCAGTGCAACTATCGGGGACTACCGGTCCTACGAGCAGTACTTC

D: .
size: few
V: TRBV25-1
J: TRBJ2-7
CDR3: CASSEVGFSGQYVHEQYF
DNA: TGTGCCAGCAGTGAAGTCGGTTTTTCCGGACAGTATGTCCACGAGCAGTACTTC

D: .
size: .
V: TRBV19
J: TRBJ2-2
CDR3: CASSIRQANTGELFF
DNA: TGTGCCAGTAGTATTAGACAGGCCAACACCGGGGAGCTGTTTTTT

D: .
size: .
V: TRBV12-3/TRBV12-4
J: TRBJ1-6
CDR3: CASSLAGDNSPLHF
DNA: TGTGCCAGCAGTCTGGCAGGGGATAATTCACCCCTCCACTTT

D: TRBD1
size: many
V: TRBV28
J: TRBJ1-4
CDR3: CASSLWGQTTNEKLFF
DNA: TGTGCCAGCAGTTTATGGGGACAGACAACTAATGAAAAACTGTTTTTT

D: .
size: .
V: TRBV27
J: TRBJ1-6
CDR3: CASSFSQAHSPLHF
DNA: TGTGCCAGCAGTTTTAGTCAGGCTCATTCACCCCTCCACTTT

D: .
size: few
V: TRBV5-5
J: TRBJ1-4
CDR3: CASSFSATNEKLFF
DNA: TGTGCCAGCAGCTTCTCTGCAACTAATGAAAAACTGTTTTTT

D: TRBD2
size: many
V: TRBV6-2/TRBV6-3
J: TRBJ2-3
CDR3: CASSSLPARTRGRDTQYF
DNA: TGTGCCAGCAGTTCCCTCCCCGCGCGGACTAGAGGGAGGGATACGCAGTATTTT

D: .
size: .
V: TRBV14
J: TRBJ1-4
CDR3: CASSQEAATNEKLFF
DNA: TGTGCCAGCAGCCAAGAAGCCGCAACTAATGAAAAACTGTTTTTT

D: .
size: many
V: TRBV2
J: TRBJ1-2
CDR3: CASSETRQSYGYTF
DNA: TGTGCCAGCAGTGAGACACGCCAGAGCTATGGCTACACCTTC

D: .
size: few
V: TRBV19
J: TRBJ2-3
CDR3: CASSTVQRSTDTQYF
DNA: TGTGCCAGTAGTACCGTCCAGAGAAGCACAGATACGCAGTATTTT

D: TRBD2
size: many
V: TRBV27
J: TRBJ2-3
CDR3: CASSDLAGVMASTDTQYF
DNA: TGTGCCAGCAGTGATCTAGCGGGAGTAATGGCTAGCACAGATACGCAGTATTTT

D: .
size: medium-sized
V: TRBV12-3/TRBV12-4
J: TRBJ2-7
CDR3: CASSLSDVYEQYF
DNA: TGTGCCAGCAGTTTATCTGACGTCTACGAGCAGTACTTC

D: .
size: .
V: TRBV7-3
J: TRBJ2-1
CDR3: CASSLDPIINEQFF
DNA: TGTGCCAGCAGCTTAGACCCTATCATCAATGAGCAGTTCTTC